This T cell receptor (beta chain) was recorded in a study of T-cell reconstitution after alpha-beta-depleted transplantation in children. This CDR3 contains 15 residues. The germline V and J ends were trimmed by 3 bases and 0 bases, with 13 bases remaining between them. CDR1 SGHRS and CDR2 YFSETQ come from the germline V gene. Unique molecular identifiers were used in preparing the TCRbeta library. In TCRdb, the PCR reads were re-called with MiXCR into one record per CDR3 protein. The top ten hold around 5% of the sample, which has a few hundred thousand distinct CDR3 sequences, roughly 7% seen once.

This material consisted of PBMCs, taken before TCRalphabeta/CD19-depleted stem cell transplant. The TCR originated in a boy aged 2 to 10 with acute lymphoblastic leukemia, due to receive a stem cell transplant. The chain carries TRBV5-1 and TRBJ2-7; D assignment may be TRBD1 or TRBD2 (5 bases each). CDR3 sequence: CASSWSPGASYEQYF. CDR3 DNA: TGCGCCAGCAGCTGGAGCCCCGGGGCCTCCTACGAGCAGTACTTC.